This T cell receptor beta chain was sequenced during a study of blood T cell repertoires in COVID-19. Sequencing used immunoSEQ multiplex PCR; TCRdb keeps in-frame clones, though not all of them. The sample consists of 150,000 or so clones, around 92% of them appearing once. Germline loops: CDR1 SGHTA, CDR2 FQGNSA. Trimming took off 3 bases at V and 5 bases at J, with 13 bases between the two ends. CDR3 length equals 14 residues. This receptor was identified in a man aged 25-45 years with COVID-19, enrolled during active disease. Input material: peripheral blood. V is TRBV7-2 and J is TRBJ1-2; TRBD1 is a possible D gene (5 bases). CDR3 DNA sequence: TGTGCCAGCAGCTTTGGGGCAGGGCGGTATGGCTACACCTTC. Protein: CASSFGAGRYGYTF.